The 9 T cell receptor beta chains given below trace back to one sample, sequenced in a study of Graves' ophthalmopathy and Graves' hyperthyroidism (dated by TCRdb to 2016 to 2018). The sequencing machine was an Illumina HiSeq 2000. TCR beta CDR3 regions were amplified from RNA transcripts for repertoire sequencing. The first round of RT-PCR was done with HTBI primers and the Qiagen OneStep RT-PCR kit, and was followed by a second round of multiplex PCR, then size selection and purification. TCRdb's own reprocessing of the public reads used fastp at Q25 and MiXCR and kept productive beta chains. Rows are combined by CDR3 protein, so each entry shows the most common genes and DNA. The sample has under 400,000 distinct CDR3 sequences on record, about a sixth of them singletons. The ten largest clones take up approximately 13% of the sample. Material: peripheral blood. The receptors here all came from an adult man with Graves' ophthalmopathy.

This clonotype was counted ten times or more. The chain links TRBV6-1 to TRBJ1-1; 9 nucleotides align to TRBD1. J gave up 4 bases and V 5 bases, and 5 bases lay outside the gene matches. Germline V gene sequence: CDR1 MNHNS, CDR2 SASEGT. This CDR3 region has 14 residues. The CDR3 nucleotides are TGTGCCAGCAGTACGGGACAGGGCATCACTGAAGCTTTCTTT. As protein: CASSTGQGITEAFF.

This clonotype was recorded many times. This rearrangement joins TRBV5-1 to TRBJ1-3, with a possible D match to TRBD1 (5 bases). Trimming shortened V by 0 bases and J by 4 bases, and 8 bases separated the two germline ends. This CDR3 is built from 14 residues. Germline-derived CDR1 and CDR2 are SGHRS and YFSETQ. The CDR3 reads CASSLAGRGNTIYF. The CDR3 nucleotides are TGCGCCAGCAGCTTGGCGGGACGGGGAAACACCATATATTTT.

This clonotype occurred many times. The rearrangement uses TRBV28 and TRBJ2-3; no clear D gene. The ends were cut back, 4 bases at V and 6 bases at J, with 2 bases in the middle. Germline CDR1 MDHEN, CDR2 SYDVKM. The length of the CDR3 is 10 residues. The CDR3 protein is CASSSDTQYF. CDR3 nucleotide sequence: TGTGCCAGCAGTTCCGATACGCAGTATTTT.

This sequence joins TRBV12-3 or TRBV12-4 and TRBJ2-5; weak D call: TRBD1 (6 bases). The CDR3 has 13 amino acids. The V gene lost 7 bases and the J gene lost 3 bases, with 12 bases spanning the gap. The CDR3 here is CASIANREETQYF. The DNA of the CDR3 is TGTGCCAGCATCGCCAACAGGGAAGAGACCCAGTACTTC.

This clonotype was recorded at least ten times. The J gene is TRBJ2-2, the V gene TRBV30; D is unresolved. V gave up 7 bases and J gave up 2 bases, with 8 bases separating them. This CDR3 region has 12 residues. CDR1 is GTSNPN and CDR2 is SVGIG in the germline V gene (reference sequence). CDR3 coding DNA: TGTGCCTCCACGGGTAACACCGGGGAGCTGTTTTTT. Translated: CASTGNTGELFF. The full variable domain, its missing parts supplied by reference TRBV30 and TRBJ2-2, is SQTIHQWPATLVQPVGSPLSLECTVEGTSNPNLYWYRQAAGRGLQLLFYSVGIGQISSEVPQNLSASRPQDRQFILSSKKLLLSDSGFYLCASTGNTGELFFGEGSRLTVL.

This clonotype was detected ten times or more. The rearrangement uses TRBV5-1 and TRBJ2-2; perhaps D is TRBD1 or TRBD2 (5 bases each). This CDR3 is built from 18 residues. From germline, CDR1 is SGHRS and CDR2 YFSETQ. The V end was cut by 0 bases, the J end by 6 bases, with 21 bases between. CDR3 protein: CASSLGYGTIDGAGELFF. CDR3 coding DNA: TGCGCCAGCAGCTTGGGTTACGGGACGATCGACGGGGCCGGGGAGCTGTTTTTT.

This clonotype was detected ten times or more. As DNA, the CDR3 is TGTGCCAGCAGCTTAGCCAAATCTTACACTGAAGCTTTCTTT. Translation: CASSLAKSYTEAFF. The chain uses TRBV7-8 and TRBJ1-1; D is undetermined. The CDR3 is 14 residues long. V lost 0 bases, J lost 3 bases, and 8 bases lay in between. Germline values: CDR1 SGHVS, CDR2 FQNEAQ. Variable domain in full (rest from reference TRBV7-8 and TRBJ1-1): GAGVSQSPRYKVAKRGQDVALRCDPISGHVSLFWYQQALGQGPEFLTYFQNEAQLDKSGLPSDRFFAERPEGSVSTLKIQRTQQEDSAVYLCASSLAKSYTEAFFGQGTRLTVV.

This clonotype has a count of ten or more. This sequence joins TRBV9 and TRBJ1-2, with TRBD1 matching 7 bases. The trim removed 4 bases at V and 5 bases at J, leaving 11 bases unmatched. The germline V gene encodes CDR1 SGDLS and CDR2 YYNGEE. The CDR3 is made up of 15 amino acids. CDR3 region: CASSSGTAKTYGYTF. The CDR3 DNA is TGTGCCAGCAGCTCCGGGACAGCCAAAACTTATGGCTACACCTTC.

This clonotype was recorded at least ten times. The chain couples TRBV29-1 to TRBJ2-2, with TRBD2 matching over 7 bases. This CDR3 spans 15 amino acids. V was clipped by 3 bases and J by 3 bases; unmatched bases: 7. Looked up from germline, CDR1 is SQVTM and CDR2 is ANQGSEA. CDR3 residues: CSVEKAGRDTGELFF. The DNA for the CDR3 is TGCAGCGTTGAGAAGGCGGGGAGGGACACCGGGGAGCTGTTTTTT.